A selection of T cell receptor beta chains follows, all from one sample in a study of cytomegalovirus exposure and HLA in healthy donors. Some clones are missing from TCRdb's copy, which holds only in-frame ones; the method was immunoSEQ multiplex PCR. The repertoire holds approximately 210,000 clones, with more than 65% as singletons. Sequenced: PBMCs. The source is a girl aged 5-17 years in good health and CMV-seropositive. Both conserved end residues are part of each CDR3. The D gene is left open where the match is weak. Some rows have no size entry. The others give once, few or many, or a class for an expanded clone.

length: 13
V: TRBV7-2
J: TRBJ2-7
D: NA
size: NA
CDR3: CASSGAGFYEQYF
DNA: TGTGCCAGCAGCGGGGCCGGGTTTTACGAGCAGTACTTC

length: 15
V: TRBV2
J: TRBJ2-7
D: TRBD1
size: NA
CDR3: CASRPRTGGSYEQYF
DNA: TGTGCCAGCAGGCCCAGGACAGGGGGCTCCTACGAGCAGTACTTC

length: 20
V: TRBV14
J: TRBJ2-1
D: TRBD2
size: NA
CDR3: CASSQDYWTSGGLLYNEQFF
DNA: TGTGCCAGCAGCCAAGATTATTGGACTAGCGGGGGTCTCTTGTACAATGAGCAGTTCTTC

length: 14
V: TRBV5-1
J: TRBJ2-3
D: NA
size: NA
CDR3: CASSFAGSTDTQYF
DNA: TGCGCCAGCAGCTTCGCAGGGTCCACAGATACGCAGTATTTT

length: 16
V: TRBV9
J: TRBJ2-2
D: TRBD1
size: few
CDR3: CASSFGGQRDTGELFF
DNA: TGTGCCAGCAGCTTTGGGGGACAGAGGGACACCGGGGAGCTGTTTTTT

length: 15
V: TRBV10-3
J: TRBJ2-5
D: TRBD2
size: NA
CDR3: CAISPRGEGGETQYF
DNA: TGTGCCATCAGTCCCCGGGGGGAGGGCGGAGAGACCCAGTACTTC

length: 18
V: TRBV21-1
J: TRBJ2-7
D: NA
size: NA
CDR3: CASSKIRNPDRQHYEQYF
DNA: TGTGCCAGCAGCAAAATCCGGAACCCCGACAGGCAGCACTACGAGCAGTACTTC

length: 14
V: TRBV7-9
J: TRBJ1-6
D: NA
size: NA
CDR3: CASSLRGGDSPLHF
DNA: TGTGCCAGCAGCTTAAGGGGAGGGGATTCACCCCTCCACTTT

length: 13
V: TRBV30
J: TRBJ1-2
D: TRBD1
size: NA
CDR3: CAWQGQGFYGYTF
DNA: TGTGCCTGGCAGGGACAGGGGTTCTATGGCTACACCTTC

length: 14
V: TRBV4-2
J: TRBJ2-2
D: NA
size: NA
CDR3: CASSQAGFTGELFF
DNA: TGTGCCAGCAGCCAGGCAGGGTTCACCGGGGAGCTGTTTTTT

length: 15
V: TRBV2
J: TRBJ2-2
D: TRBD1
size: few
CDR3: CASSAQGAGTGELFF
DNA: TGTGCCAGCAGCGCACAGGGGGCGGGCACCGGGGAGCTGTTTTTT

length: 13
V: TRBV10-1
J: TRBJ1-5
D: NA
size: NA
CDR3: CASSPGRDQPQHF
DNA: TGCGCCAGCAGTCCAGGGAGGGATCAGCCCCAGCATTTT

length: 13
V: TRBV19
J: TRBJ2-1
D: TRBD1
size: NA
CDR3: CASSDRVRDEQFF
DNA: TGTGCCAGTAGTGACAGGGTGCGGGATGAGCAGTTCTTC

length: 14
V: TRBV6-1
J: TRBJ2-5
D: TRBD2
size: NA
CDR3: CASRLAGGPETQYF
DNA: TGTGCCAGCAGGTTAGCGGGGGGGCCGGAGACCCAGTACTTC

length: 15
V: TRBV6-4
J: TRBJ1-2
D: NA
size: NA
CDR3: CASRPAGGPNYGYTF
DNA: TGTGCCAGCAGGCCGGCGGGGGGCCCTAACTATGGCTACACCTTC

length: 16
V: TRBV2
J: TRBJ2-3
D: TRBD2
size: few
CDR3: CASSEQRGVSTDTQYF
DNA: TGTGCCAGCAGTGAACAACGGGGGGTTAGCACAGATACGCAGTATTTT

length: 14
V: TRBV4-1
J: TRBJ1-2
D: NA
size: NA
CDR3: CASSRPRGNYGYTF
DNA: TGCGCCAGCAGCCGCCCCAGAGGGAACTATGGCTACACCTTC

length: 18
V: TRBV4-2
J: TRBJ2-1
D: TRBD2
size: few
CDR3: CASSQDYPAASGGARQFF
DNA: TGTGCCAGCAGCCAAGATTATCCTGCGGCTAGCGGGGGGGCCAGGCAGTTCTTC

length: 16
V: TRBV5-6
J: TRBJ1-6
D: NA
size: NA
CDR3: CASSSQGGSYNSPLHF
DNA: TGTGCCAGCAGCTCCCAGGGAGGCTCCTATAATTCACCCCTCCACTTT

length: 14
V: TRBV5-1
J: TRBJ2-2
D: TRBD1
size: NA
CDR3: CASSSQGGTGELFF
DNA: TGCGCCAGCAGCTCACAGGGGGGCACCGGGGAGCTGTTTTTT

length: 16
V: TRBV4-1
J: TRBJ1-4
D: NA
size: NA
CDR3: CASRSMGTGGDEKLFF
DNA: TGCGCCAGCAGAAGTATGGGAACAGGTGGGGATGAAAAACTGTTTTTT

length: 14
V: TRBV6-6
J: TRBJ1-1
D: NA
size: NA
CDR3: CASTRPIGDTEAFF
DNA: TGTGCCAGTACAAGACCGATCGGGGACACTGAAGCTTTCTTT

length: 17
V: TRBV5-4
J: TRBJ1-4
D: NA
size: once
CDR3: CASSSRGATATNEKLFF
DNA: TGTGCCAGCAGCTCCCGGGGGGCCACCGCAACTAATGAAAAACTGTTTTTT

length: 15
V: TRBV19
J: TRBJ1-4
D: NA
size: NA
CDR3: CASSIQAGTSEKLFF
DNA: TGTGCCAGTAGTATTCAGGCGGGGACTAGCGAAAAACTGTTTTTT

length: 14
V: TRBV2
J: TRBJ2-7
D: TRBD2
size: NA
CDR3: CACSQLASTYEQYF
DNA: TGTGCCTGCAGTCAACTAGCGTCTACCTACGAGCAGTACTTC

length: 15
V: TRBV18
J: TRBJ2-1
D: TRBD2
size: NA
CDR3: CASSYSGGAFNEQFF
DNA: TGTGCCAGCTCATACAGCGGGGGGGCCTTCAATGAGCAGTTCTTC

length: 17
V: TRBV7-2
J: TRBJ1-6
D: TRBD1
size: NA
CDR3: CASSEASTGGRLSPLHF
DNA: TGTGCCAGCAGCGAAGCTTCGACAGGGGGCCGGCTCTCACCCCTCCACTTT

length: 17
V: TRBV2
J: TRBJ2-3
D: TRBD2
size: NA
CDR3: CASSGGVAGADTDTQYF
DNA: TGTGCCAGCAGTGGAGGGGTAGCGGGGGCTGACACAGATACGCAGTATTTT